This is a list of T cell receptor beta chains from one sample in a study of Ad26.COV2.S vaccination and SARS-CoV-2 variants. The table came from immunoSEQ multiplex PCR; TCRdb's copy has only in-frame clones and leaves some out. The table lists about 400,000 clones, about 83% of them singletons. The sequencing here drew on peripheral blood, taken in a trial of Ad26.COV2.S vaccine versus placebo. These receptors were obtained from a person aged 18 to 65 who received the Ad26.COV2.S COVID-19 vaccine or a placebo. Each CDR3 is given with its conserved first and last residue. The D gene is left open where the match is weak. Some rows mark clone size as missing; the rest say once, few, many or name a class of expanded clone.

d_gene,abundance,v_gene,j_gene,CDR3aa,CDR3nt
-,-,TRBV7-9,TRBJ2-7,CASSLELPAGEQYF,TGTGCCAGCAGCTTAGAACTCCCGGCAGGCGAGCAGTACTTC
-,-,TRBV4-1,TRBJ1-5,CASSQGWGQPQHF,TGCGCCAGCAGCCAAGGGTGGGGACAGCCCCAGCATTTT
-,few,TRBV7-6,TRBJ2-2,CASSFGSVNTGELFF,TGTGCCAGCAGCTTCGGGTCGGTGAACACCGGGGAGCTGTTTTTT
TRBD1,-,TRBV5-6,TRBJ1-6,CASSFTGTGDSPLHF,TGTGCCAGCAGCTTTACCGGGACAGGCGATTCACCCCTCCACTTT
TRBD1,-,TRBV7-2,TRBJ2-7,CASSSTGVGYEQYF,TGTGCCAGCAGCTCGACAGGGGTAGGGTACGAGCAGTACTTC
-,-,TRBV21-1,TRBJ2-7,CASSGRQDRNNEQYF,TGTGCCAGCAGCGGCCGACAGGATAGGAATAACGAGCAGTACTTC
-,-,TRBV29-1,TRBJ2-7,CSVETDGNYEQYF,TGCAGCGTTGAGACGGACGGGAACTACGAGCAGTACTTC
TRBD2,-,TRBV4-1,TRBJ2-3,CASSPFSGTTDTQYF,TGCGCCAGCAGCCCCTTTAGCGGGACCACAGATACGCAGTATTTT
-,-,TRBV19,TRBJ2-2,CASSRDGNTGELFF,TGTGCCAGTAGTCGGGACGGGAACACCGGGGAGCTGTTTTTT
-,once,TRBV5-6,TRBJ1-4,CASSLYVGGVLNEKLFF,TGTGCCAGCAGCTTGTACGTCGGGGGCGTTCTGAATGAAAAACTGTTTTTT
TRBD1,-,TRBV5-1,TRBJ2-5,CASSGQGETQYF,TGCGCCAGCAGTGGACAGGGAGAGACCCAGTACTTC
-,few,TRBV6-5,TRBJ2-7,CASSPDRPYYEQYF,TGTGCCAGCAGCCCGGACAGACCCTACTACGAGCAGTACTTC
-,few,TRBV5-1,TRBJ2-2,CASSLKTGRSTGELFF,TGCGCCAGCAGCTTGAAAACAGGACGGTCCACCGGGGAGCTGTTTTTT
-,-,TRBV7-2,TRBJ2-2,CASSSHTGGVGELFF,TGTGCCAGCAGCTCCCATACAGGGGGGGTCGGGGAGCTGTTTTTT
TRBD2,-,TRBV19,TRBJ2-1,CASSINPSAGGRGEQFF,TGTGCCAGTAGTATTAACCCTTCAGCGGGAGGGAGAGGTGAGCAGTTCTTC
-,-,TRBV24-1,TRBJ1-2,CATSMGGSLDGYTF,TGTGCCACCAGCATGGGGGGTTCATTGGATGGCTACACCTTC
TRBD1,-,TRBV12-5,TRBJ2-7,CASVTGGQGVYEQYF,TGTGCTAGTGTTACGGGGGGACAGGGGGTCTACGAGCAGTACTTC
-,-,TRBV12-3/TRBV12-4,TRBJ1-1,CASSLWRDTEAFF,TGTGCCAGCAGTTTATGGCGAGACACTGAAGCTTTCTTT
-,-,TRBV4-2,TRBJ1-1,CASSQDLLGNTEAFF,TGTGCCAGCAGCCAAGATCTTCTGGGGAACACTGAAGCTTTCTTT
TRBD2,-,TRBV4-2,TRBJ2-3,CASSPLAAGRTDTQYF,TGTGCCAGCAGCCCGCTGGCAGCGGGGAGGACAGATACGCAGTATTTT
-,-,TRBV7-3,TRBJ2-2,CASSFQGLTGELFF,TGTGCCAGCAGCTTCCAGGGGCTCACCGGGGAGCTGTTTTTT
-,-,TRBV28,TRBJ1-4,CASSSALGGLFF,TGTGCCAGCAGTTCGGCCCTTGGGGGACTGTTTTTT